The clone carrying this T cell receptor beta chain was observed a few times. This record belongs to a study of spatial heterogeneity in lung cancer. Time point of the sample: blood at routine non-recurrence follow-up after resection. Whole RNA from tumor, nontumor lung or frozen PBMC was sequenced unsorted. V shed 4 bases, J shed 4 bases, and the junction held 7 bases outside the gene matches. From germline, CDR1 is SGHDN and CDR2 FVKESK. The CDR3 consists of 14 residues. TCRdb itself ran the 5' RACE reads through MiXCR, one entry per CDR3 protein. Among about 94,000 distinct CDR3 sequences listed, 19% were seen once.

This specimen was PBMCs, taken at follow-up. This sequence joins TRBV14 and TRBJ2-7; TRBD1 matches 7 bases. The clonotype originates from a male donor with early-stage non-small cell lung cancer. The CDR3 region is CASSRQGVTYEQYF. The CDR3 coding sequence is TGTGCCAGCAGCCGACAGGGAGTTACGTACGAGCAGTACTTC.